Below are 17 T cell receptor beta chains sequenced from a single sample in a study of shared clonotypes between healthy human individuals. The assay was immunoSEQ multiplex PCR, and TCRdb's table has in-frame clones only and misses some. The sample consists of hundreds of thousands of clones, just over 95% of them appearing once. The source material was memory CD8+ T cells sorted from blood. As to subset: CD45RO+ cells pooled with CCR7-negative TemRA cells. These receptors were obtained from a man in his thirties or forties in good health.

The V call is TRBV6-5, the J call TRBJ2-1; the D gene is possibly TRBD1 (6 bases). V was pared by 4 bases and J by 6 bases, with 7 bases between. Germline CDR1 and CDR2: MNHEY and SVGAGI. CDR3 size: 12 residues. CDR3 coding DNA: TGTGCCAGCAGTTTAGGGGGCAATGAGCAGTTCTTC. Amino acids: CASSLGGNEQFF.

This clone was detected once. The chain couples TRBV30 to TRBJ2-5; 7 bases fit TRBD2. Trimming cost V 0 bases and J 0 bases; bases outside gene matches: 7. Germline values: CDR1 GTSNPN, CDR2 SVGIG (reference sequence). The CDR3 is 16 residues long. CDR3 sequence: CAWSVRRGGYQETQYF. The CDR3, as DNA: TGTGCCTGGAGTGTACGTCGGGGAGGGTACCAAGAGACCCAGTACTTC.

The chain carries TRBV13 and TRBJ2-1, with TRBD2 as a possible D gene (5 bases). CDR1 PRHDT and CDR2 FYEKMQ come from the germline V gene (reference sequence). V lost 2 bases, J lost 8 bases, and 13 bases lay in between. The CDR3 consists of 14 residues. CDR3 region: CASSLSSIGDEQFF. CDR3 in DNA: TGTGCCAGCAGCTTATCTAGCATCGGGGATGAGCAGTTCTTC.

V and J are TRBV7-2 and TRBJ2-7; TRBD1 matches at 8 bases. The V gene end was trimmed by 1 base and the J gene end by 6 bases; junction bases not matched to a gene: 8. The CDR3 loop spans 15 amino acids. Germline assignment: CDR1 SGHTA and CDR2 FQGNSA. In DNA, the CDR3 is TGTGCCAGCAGCTTAGATTGGACAGGGCCGCGCGAGCAGTACTTC. Protein sequence: CASSLDWTGPREQYF. Complete variable domain (other parts from reference TRBV7-2 and TRBJ2-7): GAGVSQSPSNKVTEKGKDVELRCDPISGHTALYWYRQSLGQGLEFLIYFQGNSAPDKSGLPSDRFSAERTGGSVSTLTIQRTQQEDSAVYLCASSLDWTGPREQYFGPGTRLTVT.

V and J are TRBV28 and TRBJ2-7, with no clear D. The CDR3 is 13 amino acids. The ends were cut back, 6 bases at V and 0 bases at J, with 9 bases in the middle. Germline V lookup: CDR1 MDHEN, CDR2 SYDVKM. CDR3 residues: CASRLRFSYEQYF. CDR3 nucleotides: TGTGCCAGCAGACTCCGGTTCTCCTACGAGCAGTACTTC.

CDR3 nucleotides: TGTGCCAGCACTACTCTAGGGACCGGGGAGCTGTTTTTT. Translated, it gives CASTTLGTGELFF. The gene calls are TRBV7-9 and TRBJ2-2; D call uncertain. The V gene's germline CDR1 is SEHNR and CDR2 FQNEAQ (reference sequence). Trimming left V 7 bases short and J 5 bases short, with 11 bases between. The CDR3 totals 13 residues.

The genes are TRBV6-1 and TRBJ2-3; D uncertain. Trimming cost V 3 bases and J 7 bases, with 11 bases left between them. The CDR3 extends over 13 amino acids. Germline V gives CDR1 MNHNS, CDR2 SASEGT. This chain's CDR3 is CASSDLAPYTQYF. CDR3 nucleotides: TGTGCCAGCAGTGATTTGGCCCCATATACGCAGTATTTT.

This rearrangement joins TRBV11-2 to TRBJ2-3; no clear D. V lost 3 bases and J lost 1, with 5 bases in between. CDR1 is SGHAT, CDR2 FQNNGV, per germline. CDR3 size: 13 residues. CDR3 residues: CASSFWRTDTQYF. Here the CDR3 DNA reads TGTGCCAGCAGCTTTTGGCGCACAGATACGCAGTATTTT.

This chain joins TRBV5-1 and TRBJ1-2, with D unclear. V was shortened by 5 bases and J by 0 bases, with 5 bases between the two germline ends. The CDR3 runs to 12 residues. Germline V CDR1 and CDR2: SGHRS, YFSETQ. CDR3 protein: CASRAANYGYTF. CDR3 nucleotides: TGCGCCAGCAGGGCAGCTAACTATGGCTACACCTTC.

The chain employs TRBV19 and TRBJ1-5; D gene uncertain. Trimming took 5 bases from V and 1 from J, leaving 15 bases between them. CDR3 length: 16 residues. The germline V gene has CDR1 LNHDA and CDR2 SQIVND (reference sequence). The CDR3 bases are TGTGCCAGTAGTTGGAAGGGTTCCCTAAGCAATCAGCCCCAGCATTTT. Residues: CASSWKGSLSNQPQHF.

This clone occurred a few times. The V and J genes are TRBV7-9 and TRBJ1-1; TRBD1 agrees at 9 bases. This CDR3 region has 14 residues. Germline loops: CDR1 SEHNR, CDR2 FQNEAQ (reference sequence). Trimming at V came to 1 base and at J to 9 bases, leaving 6 bases not matched to a gene. The CDR3 coding sequence is TGTGCCAGCAGCTTAGAGGGGACAGGGACAAAAGCTTTCTTT. This sequence encodes CASSLEGTGTKAFF. The variable domain in full, with the rest retrieved from reference TRBV7-9 and TRBJ1-1, is DTGVSQNPRHKITKRGQNVTFRCDPISEHNRLYWYRQTLGQGPEFLTYFQNEAQLEKSRLLSDRFSAERPKGSFSTLEIQRTEQGDSAMYLCASSLEGTGTKAFFGQGTRLTVV.

The rearrangement uses TRBV4-2 and TRBJ2-7, with 14 bases aligning to TRBD2. In germline, CDR1 is LGHNA, CDR2 YNFKEQ. CDR3 length: 16 amino acids. The J segment lost 5 bases and the V segment lost 1 base, leaving 4 bases of the junction unmatched. For the CDR3, the DNA is TGTGCCAGCAGCCAAGGGGGACTAGCGGGAGTCGACGAGCAGTACTTC. Protein sequence: CASSQGGLAGVDEQYF.

This sequence joins TRBV15 and TRBJ1-2, with no clear D. The germline gives CDR1 LNHNV, CDR2 YYDKDF (reference sequence). The V end lost 0 bases, the J end lost 2 bases, and 7 bases lay between the germline ends. CDR3 size: 14 residues. CDR3 sequence: CATSRDPRNYGYTF. The CDR3, as DNA: TGTGCCACCAGCAGAGATCCCAGAAACTATGGCTACACCTTC.

The chain couples TRBV7-2 to TRBJ1-4; 7 bases match TRBD1. CDR3 length: 19 residues. J lost 2 bases, V lost 4 bases, and 16 bases had no gene match. Germline CDR1 and CDR2: SGHTA and FQGNSA. CDR3 sequence: CASSSKPSDRISTNEKLFF. Written as DNA, the CDR3 is TGTGCCAGCAGCTCCAAGCCTTCGGACAGGATAAGTACTAATGAAAAACTGTTTTTT.

The chain carries TRBV25-1 and TRBJ2-1, with D tentatively TRBD1 (5 bases). CDR1 is MGHDK and CDR2 is SYGVNS in the germline V gene. V was trimmed by 0 bases and J by 8 bases, leaving 8 bases between them. This CDR3 is 13 amino acids long. The CDR3 region has the DNA TGTGCCAGCAGTGAATATGTAGGGGATGAGCAGTTCTTC. Amino acids: CASSEYVGDEQFF.

The V gene is TRBV25-1, the J gene TRBJ2-7, with 7 nucleotides matching TRBD2. CDR3 length: 13 residues. Germline V gene sequence: CDR1 MGHDK, CDR2 SYGVNS. V lost 2 bases and J lost 4; bases outside the gene matches: 2. CDR3 amino acids: CASSEAGVYEQYF. In DNA form, the CDR3 reads TGTGCCAGCAGTGAAGCGGGAGTTTACGAGCAGTACTTC.

In DNA form, the CDR3 reads TGTGCCAGCAGTTACGGGAGGATCTCCTACGAGCAGTACTTC. It yields the protein CASSYGRISYEQYF. The chain uses TRBV6-5 and TRBJ2-7; D possibly corresponds to TRBD2 (6 bases). Trimming removed 2 bases at V and 0 bases at J, with 8 bases between. Germline-derived CDR1 and CDR2 are MNHEY and SVGAGI. The CDR3 extends over 14 amino acids.